The clone carrying this T cell receptor beta chain has at least ten counts. The source of the sample is a study of T cell repertoires in cytomegalovirus infection. Germline values: CDR1 SGHTA, CDR2 FQGNSA. V dropped 4 bases and J dropped 7 bases, with 17 bases sitting between them. The CDR3 totals 16 residues. In TCRdb, the reads were re-called with MiXCR into one record per CDR3 protein. Among about 190,000 distinct CDR3 sequences listed, approximately 9.7% were seen once. The clonotype comes from a human donor in good health (CMV status not recorded). Some clones in this sample may be carry-over from other donors' samples. The sequencing sample was made of PBMCs. The chain links TRBV7-2 to TRBJ1-6, with D uncertain. The CDR3: CASSSMTMGHNSPLHF. CDR3 DNA sequence: TGTGCCAGCAGCTCCATGACAATGGGCCACAATTCACCCCTCCACTTT.